Below are 32 T cell receptor beta chains sequenced from a single sample in a study of cytomegalovirus exposure and HLA in healthy donors. Researchers ran the PCR with 60 Vbeta and 13 Jbeta primers. Sequencing used immunoSEQ multiplex PCR; TCRdb keeps in-frame clones, though not all of them. Of under 200,000 clones listed, about 62% were seen once; the top ten hold around 2.9%. Source material: PBMCs. The receptors originated from a man aged 35-49 years in good health and CMV-seronegative.

This chain links TRBV30 with TRBJ2-7, with TRBD2 identical over 10 bases. Germline-derived CDR1 and CDR2 are GTSNPN and SVGIG (reference sequence). This CDR3 has 16 amino acids. Unmatched junction bases numbered 9, after V lost 2 bases and J lost 2 bases. DNA of the CDR3: TGTGCCTGGAGTTTAGGTAGGACTAGCGGACCCTACGAGCAGTACTTC. It is translated as CAWSLGRTSGPYEQYF. The whole variable domain, remainder taken from reference TRBV30 and TRBJ2-7, is SQTIHQWPATLVQPVGSPLSLECTVEGTSNPNLYWYRQAAGRGLQLLFYSVGIGQISSEVPQNLSASRPQDRQFILSSKKLLLSDSGFYLCAWSLGRTSGPYEQYFGPGTRLTVT.

This clone has just one count. The chain has TRBV29-1 and TRBJ1-1; 7 bases are shared with TRBD1. CDR1 is SQVTM and CDR2 is ANQGSEA in the germline V gene. Losses at the gene ends were 3 bases for V and 6 bases for J; bases not matched to a gene: 7. This CDR3 region has 13 residues. The CDR3 reads CSVETGQFAEAFF. As DNA, the CDR3 is TGCAGCGTTGAGACAGGGCAGTTTGCTGAAGCTTTCTTT.

The chain uses TRBV5-1 and TRBJ2-4; D is unresolved. Trimming took off 3 bases at V and 8 bases at J, with 12 bases between the two ends. The CDR3 sequence is 13 residues long. CDR1 and CDR2 from the germline V gene are SGHRS and YFSETQ. The CDR3 DNA reads as TGCGCCAGCAGCTCAACCCCTGCGGACATTCAGTACTTC. Amino acid sequence: CASSSTPADIQYF.

V is TRBV9 and J is TRBJ2-1; D gene unclear. The CDR3 sequence is 14 residues long. The ends were cut back, 4 bases at V and 0 bases at J, with 8 bases in the middle. The V gene's germline CDR1 is SGDLS and CDR2 YYNGEE. CDR3 nucleotides: TGTGCCAGCAGCCTCTTTAGCTCCTACAATGAGCAGTTCTTC. Translation gives CASSLFSSYNEQFF.

The J gene is TRBJ2-5, the V gene TRBV13; D is ambiguous. Near its end, the DNA agrees better with TRBJ2-7, so the J call may be wrong. This CDR3 is built from 12 residues. Germline V lookup: CDR1 PRHDT, CDR2 FYEKMQ (reference sequence). The CDR3 is CASSSTGYEQYF. CDR3 nucleotides: TGTGCCAGCAGCTCGACTGGCTACGAGCAGTACTTC.

V is TRBV5-4 and J is TRBJ2-2; 8 bases fit TRBD1. Germline lookup yields CDR1 SGHNT and CDR2 YYREEE (reference sequence). V was pared by 0 bases and J by 5 bases, with 3 bases of the junction left unmatched. The CDR3 spans 15 residues. The CDR3 bases are TGTGCCAGCAGCTTGGAAGGGACAGGAACCGGGGAGCTGTTTTTT. This codes for CASSLEGTGTGELFF. The entire variable domain, with the rest obtained from reference TRBV5-4 and TRBJ2-2, is as follows: ETGVTQSPTHLIKTRGQQVTLRCSSQSGHNTVSWYQQALGQGPQFIFQYYREEENGRGNFPPRFSGLQFPNYSSELNVNALELDDSALYLCASSLEGTGTGELFFGEGSRLTVL.

The chain uses TRBV7-9 and TRBJ2-1; a possible D gene is TRBD1 (6 bases). The length of the CDR3 is 15 residues. CDR1 SEHNR and CDR2 FQNEAQ come from the germline V gene (reference sequence). Trimming took 4 bases from V and 9 from J, leaving 19 bases between them. The CDR3 is CASSYGGGVLGEQFF. The CDR3 nucleotides read TGTGCCAGCAGCTATGGGGGCGGAGTGTTAGGTGAGCAGTTCTTC.

This clone has more than one count but fewer than ten. Here the CDR3 DNA reads TGCGCCAGCAGCCAAGTTCCGGGTAGCACAGATACGCAGTATTTT. Translating gives CASSQVPGSTDTQYF. V usage is TRBV4-3 and J usage is TRBJ2-3; D unresolved. The CDR3 runs to 15 residues. The germline gives CDR1 LGHNA, CDR2 YSLEER. V lost 1 base to trimming and J lost 0 bases, with 8 bases between them.

A note on this clone: Within the sample, other DNA sequences also encode this same CDR3. V usage is TRBV30 and J usage is TRBJ1-2, with D perhaps matching TRBD1 (5 bases). The CDR3 extends over 12 amino acids. V was trimmed by 0 bases and J by 5 bases, leaving 7 bases between them. The germline CDR1 and CDR2 sequences are GTSNPN and SVGIG (reference sequence). This CDR3 reads CAWSVAGYGYTF. CDR3 nucleotide sequence: TGTGCCTGGAGTGTTGCAGGGTATGGCTACACCTTC.

This clone has more than one count but fewer than ten. This rearrangement joins TRBV6-1 to TRBJ2-2; D perhaps matches TRBD2 (6 bases). V was shortened by 4 bases and J by 5 bases, with 11 bases between the two germline ends. The germline CDR1 and CDR2 sequences are MNHNS and SASEGT. This CDR3 spans 14 amino acids. The CDR3 loop is CASSGAGRTGELFF. In nucleotides, the CDR3 is TGTGCCAGCAGTGGGGCAGGGAGGACCGGGGAGCTGTTTTTT.

This chain connects TRBV5-1 to TRBJ1-5; 8 bases match TRBD1. The trim removed 4 bases at V and 1 base at J, leaving 4 bases unmatched. Per the germline V gene, CDR1 is SGHRS and CDR2 is YFSETQ. CDR3 length equals 15 residues. CDR3 region: CASSPGGASNQPQHF. As DNA, the CDR3 is TGCGCCAGCAGCCCAGGGGGCGCAAGCAATCAGCCCCAGCATTTT.

This sequence joins TRBV5-1 and TRBJ1-4; 7 bases map to TRBD1. V dropped 4 bases and J dropped 3; count of bases not matched to a gene: 12. Germline loops: CDR1 SGHRS, CDR2 YFSETQ. The CDR3 contains 17 residues. In DNA form, the CDR3 reads TGCGCCAGCAGCGTACGACAGGGCCCCAGAGCTAATGAAAAACTGTTTTTT. It yields the protein CASSVRQGPRANEKLFF.

The rearrangement joins TRBV4-2 to TRBJ2-7; D might be TRBD2 (6 bases). Trimming left V 5 bases short and J 2 bases short, with 13 bases between. The CDR3 totals 14 residues. The germline CDR1 and CDR2 sequences are LGHNA and YNFKEQ. The CDR3, as DNA: TGTGCCAGCAGCTCCGGGACTGGGCCCTACGAGCAGTACTTC. Translated: CASSSGTGPYEQYF.

This clone turned up a few times. This chain joins TRBV19 and TRBJ2-3; TRBD1 agrees at 8 bases. V lost 6 bases to trimming and J lost 2 bases; unmatched junction nucleotides: 10. CDR1 and CDR2 (germline): LNHDA, SQIVND (reference sequence). The CDR3 totals 16 residues. CDR3 nucleotides: TGTGCCAGTAGGGGGACAGGAACCCGCAACACAGATACGCAGTATTTT. Residues: CASRGTGTRNTDTQYF.

This sequence joins TRBV27 and TRBJ1-2, with 10 bases that match TRBD1. Germline-derived CDR1 and CDR2 are MNHEY and SMNVEV (reference sequence). V lost 2 bases and J lost 7; bases outside the gene matches: 7. This CDR3 region has 15 residues. CDR3 amino acids: CASSLVGDRGFGYTF. CDR3 in DNA: TGTGCCAGCAGTTTAGTGGGGGACAGGGGATTTGGCTACACCTTC.

The chain combines TRBV19 with TRBJ2-7; D remains ambiguous. CDR3 length equals 14 residues. Trimming left V 1 base short and J 0 bases short, with 7 bases between. Germline-derived CDR1 and CDR2 are LNHDA and SQIVND (reference sequence). The CDR3 spells CASSIGYSSYEQYF. CDR3 nucleotides: TGTGCCAGTAGTATAGGATACAGCTCCTACGAGCAGTACTTC. Variable domain in full (rest from reference TRBV19 and TRBJ2-7): DGGITQSPKYLFRKEGQNVTLSCEQNLNHDAMYWYRQDPGQGLRLIYYSQIVNDFQKGDIAEGYSVSREKKESFPLTVTSAQKNPTAFYLCASSIGYSSYEQYFGPGTRLTVT.

Regarding this clone: Different DNA sequences within this sample yield the same CDR3. The V and J genes are TRBV5-8 and TRBJ2-1; weak D call: TRBD2 (5 bases). This CDR3 has 15 amino acids. V was clipped by 5 bases and J by 7 bases, with 19 bases between them. CDR1 is SGHTS and CDR2 is YDEGEE in the germline V gene. The chain's CDR3 is CASRANSGSDNEQFF. The CDR3 coding sequence is TGTGCCAGCAGGGCCAATAGTGGGAGTGATAATGAGCAGTTCTTC. The whole variable domain, filled in from reference TRBV5-8 and TRBJ2-1, reads EAGVTQSPTHLIKTRGQQATLRCSPISGHTSVYWYQQALGLGLQFLLWYDEGEERNRGNFPPRFSGRQFPNYSSELNVNALELEDSALYLCASRANSGSDNEQFFGPGTRLTVL.

In this sample, this clone turned up a few times. CDR3 in DNA: TGTGCCATCAGTGAGCAAGCGGGGGGCCTCACAGATACGCAGTATTTT. This codes for CAISEQAGGLTDTQYF. The chain combines TRBV10-3 with TRBJ2-3, with 9 nucleotides matching TRBD2. The germline V gene has CDR1 ENHRY and CDR2 SYGVKD. This CDR3 is built from 16 residues. V lost 2 bases and J lost 2; bases outside the gene matches: 5.

This clone was seen only a few times. The chain is built from TRBV7-2 and TRBJ2-2; D gene uncertain. This CDR3 region has 13 residues. The ends were cut back, 8 bases at V and 0 bases at J, with 7 bases in the middle. Germline V gene lookup returns CDR1 SGHTA and CDR2 FQGNSA. This CDR3 is CASFVTNTGELFF. The CDR3 DNA reads as TGTGCCAGCTTCGTAACGAACACCGGGGAGCTGTTTTTT.

The rearrangement joins TRBV5-6 to TRBJ1-5; D ambiguous. Germline V gene data show CDR1 as SGHDT and CDR2 as YYEEEE. There are 15 residues in the CDR3. V was clipped by 6 bases and J by 0 bases, with 13 bases between them. The CDR3 sequence: CASKARANSNQPQHF. Written as DNA, the CDR3 is TGTGCCAGCAAGGCGAGGGCCAATAGCAATCAGCCCCAGCATTTT.

Turning to this clone: Different DNA sequences within this sample yield the same CDR3. The J gene is TRBJ1-2, the V gene TRBV29-1, with D uncertain. V lost 0 bases to trimming and J lost 1 base, with 24 bases between them. This CDR3 region has 19 residues. Germline CDR1 and CDR2: SQVTM and ANQGSEA. The CDR3 loop is CSVEEGEESVHSLNYGYTF. In nucleotides, the CDR3 is TGCAGCGTTGAAGAAGGAGAGGAGTCAGTACATTCACTTAACTATGGCTACACCTTC.

The chain employs TRBV6-1 and TRBJ2-5; 7 bases fit TRBD2. In germline, CDR1 is MNHNS, CDR2 SASEGT. The CDR3 sequence is 14 residues long. V was clipped by 5 bases and J by 1 base; unmatched bases: 4. The CDR3 protein is CASSLLAVQETQYF. CDR3 sequence (DNA): TGTGCCAGCAGTCTGCTAGCGGTCCAAGAGACCCAGTACTTC.

This clone showed up just a few times. The chain uses TRBV5-1 and TRBJ2-2; 8 nucleotides line up with TRBD1. Germline assignment: CDR1 SGHRS and CDR2 YFSETQ. The CDR3 sequence is 14 residues long. The V gene end was trimmed by 4 bases and the J gene end by 3 bases; junction bases not matched to a gene: 2. The CDR3 protein is CASSEQGDTGELFF. The CDR3 coding sequence is TGCGCCAGCAGCGAACAGGGGGACACCGGGGAGCTGTTTTTT.

There are a few counts of this clone. This chain uses TRBV29-1 with TRBJ2-7, with TRBD2 identical over 13 bases. CDR1 SQVTM and CDR2 ANQGSEA come from the germline V gene. The CDR3 consists of 14 residues. V was clipped by 0 bases and J by 6 bases; unmatched bases: 2. CDR3 sequence reads: CSVEETSGRREQYF. In DNA, the CDR3 is TGCAGCGTTGAAGAGACTAGCGGGAGGCGCGAGCAGTACTTC.

V is TRBV6-1 and J is TRBJ1-5; 7 nucleotides line up with TRBD1. The CDR3 is 15 residues long. Trimming cost V 1 base and J 4 bases; bases outside gene matches: 4. Germline V gene sequence: CDR1 MNHNS, CDR2 SASEGT. Here the CDR3 DNA reads TGTGCCAGCAGTGAAGTGAACAGGGGTAATCAGCCCCAGCATTTT. This encodes CASSEVNRGNQPQHF.

This clone was detected a few times. The chain links TRBV5-1 to TRBJ2-7; TRBD1 agrees at 9 bases. With 4 bases clipped from V and 2 bases from J, the junction kept 4 bases outside the gene matches. Germline V gene sequence: CDR1 SGHRS, CDR2 YFSETQ. This CDR3 comprises 14 residues. Here the CDR3 DNA reads TGCGCCAGCAGCAACCGGACAGGGGCCTACGAGCAGTACTTC. This gives the protein CASSNRTGAYEQYF.

The chain recombines TRBV6-6 with TRBJ2-1, with a weak D call TRBD1 (6 bases). Germline values: CDR1 MNHNY, CDR2 SVGAGI (reference sequence). Trimming cost V 4 bases and J 8 bases, with 18 bases left between them. This CDR3 has 15 amino acids. The CDR3 nucleotides are TGTGCCAGCAGTTGGCGAGGGACATACCTCGATGAGCAGTTCTTC. Translating it yields CASSWRGTYLDEQFF.

J is TRBJ2-1 and V is TRBV6-5; the match to TRBD1 covers 7 bases. CDR3 length equals 15 residues. Germline CDR1 MNHEY, CDR2 SVGAGI. With 6 bases clipped from V and 0 bases from J, the junction kept 5 bases outside the gene matches. The CDR3 loop reads CASRMTGSSYNEQFF. The CDR3, as DNA: TGTGCCAGCAGAATGACAGGGAGCTCCTACAATGAGCAGTTCTTC.

The chain links TRBV19 to TRBJ2-2; 10 bases agree with TRBD1. The CDR3 sequence is 16 residues long. Germline trimming cut 3 bases from V and 5 bases from J; bases unmatched to any gene: 6. Germline V gene sequence: CDR1 LNHDA, CDR2 SQIVND (reference sequence). Here the CDR3 reads CASSIGQGGNTGELFF. The CDR3 region has the DNA TGTGCCAGTAGTATCGGACAGGGGGGGAATACCGGGGAGCTGTTTTTT. Filled out from reference TRBV19 and TRBJ2-2, the complete variable domain reads DGGITQSPKYLFRKEGQNVTLSCEQNLNHDAMYWYRQDPGQGLRLIYYSQIVNDFQKGDIAEGYSVSREKKESFPLTVTSAQKNPTAFYLCASSIGQGGNTGELFFGEGSRLTVL.

This clone was seen a few times. J is TRBJ2-2 and V is TRBV7-8, with D perhaps TRBD2 (5 bases). Looked up from germline, CDR1 is SGHVS and CDR2 is FQNEAQ. This CDR3 region has 14 residues. V was trimmed by 5 bases and J by 0 bases, leaving 7 bases between them. CDR3 residues: CASSRTSNTGELFF. The CDR3 DNA is TGTGCCAGCAGCCGGACTTCGAACACCGGGGAGCTGTTTTTT.

Written as DNA, the CDR3 is TGTGCCAGCAGCGTTAGTCAGGGGGCGCGGAGCACTGAAGCTTTCTTT. Protein: CASSVSQGARSTEAFF. V gene TRBV9 combines with J gene TRBJ1-1; 8 bases fit TRBD1. The CDR3 contains 16 residues. The germline CDR1 and CDR2 sequences are SGDLS and YYNGEE. Trimming cost V 2 bases and J 4 bases; bases outside gene matches: 10.

The rearrangement joins TRBV6-1 to TRBJ1-5, with a possible D match to TRBD1 (5 bases). V was cut by 8 bases and J by 0 bases, with 11 bases left in between. The CDR3 covers 14 residues. CDR1 MNHNS and CDR2 SASEGT come from the germline V gene. The CDR3 sequence is CASAGGDSNQPQHF. Written as DNA, the CDR3 is TGTGCCAGCGCCGGGGGAGATAGCAATCAGCCCCAGCATTTT.